This TCR beta chain was found in a study of cytomegalovirus exposure and HLA in healthy donors. Study-level points and caveats: Altogether, 150 or so TCR beta chains were recorded as cytomegalovirus-associated.

This CDR3 is built from 14 residues. V shed 4 bases and J 7 bases; nucleotides not matched to a gene: 8. Germline lookup yields CDR1 SGHDT and CDR2 YYEEEE. Healthy bone marrow donors made up the cohort. This clone was observed a single time. Its specificity is not known. PCR amplification relied on 60 Vbeta primers (plus 13 Jbeta primers). Generated by immunoSEQ multiplex PCR, the TCRdb table keeps only in-frame clones and is missing some. The sample lists approximately 100,000 clones; roughly 80% were seen once. The TCR sequence derives from a man in his forties or fifties in good health and CMV-seronegative. The specimen was PBMCs. The chain couples TRBV5-6 to TRBJ2-4, with 7 bases that match TRBD2. The CDR3 DNA is TGTGCCAGCAGCCCTCTTGGGGGGGTCAACATTCAGTACTTC. As protein: CASSPLGGVNIQYF.